Each of the 17 T cell receptor beta chains below was sequenced from the same sample in a study of blood T cell repertoires in COVID-19. The table came from immunoSEQ multiplex PCR; TCRdb's copy has only in-frame clones and leaves some out. The data contain about 370,000 clones, around 89% of them seen just once; the ten biggest clones take up 6.5%. Source material: peripheral blood. The receptors originated from a young man with active or convalescent COVID-19.

The J gene is TRBJ1-5, the V gene TRBV27; D might be TRBD1 (6 bases). This CDR3 has 16 residues. Deletions cut 6 bases from V and 3 bases from J, with 18 bases between. Germline CDR1 MNHEY, CDR2 SMNVEV (reference sequence). The CDR3 loop reads CASRELQGKANQPQHF. The CDR3 nucleotides are TGTGCCAGCAGGGAGCTACAGGGTAAGGCCAATCAGCCCCAGCATTTT.

Here the CDR3 reads CASSLGTANGYTF. The CDR3 DNA reads as TGTGCCAGCAGTTTAGGGACAGCGAATGGCTACACCTTC. This sequence joins TRBV12-3 or TRBV12-4 and TRBJ1-2; TRBD1 is a possible D gene (6 bases). The V end lost 1 base, the J end lost 6 bases, and 9 bases lay between the germline ends. The CDR3 has 13 amino acids.

J is TRBJ1-5 and V is TRBV15, with D perhaps matching TRBD1 (5 bases). Trimming removed 1 base at V and 0 bases at J, with 10 bases between. Germline CDR1 reads LNHNV; CDR2 reads YYDKDF (reference sequence). CDR3 size: 16 residues. The CDR3: CATSRVDSYSNQPQHF. DNA of the CDR3: TGTGCCACCAGCAGAGTCGACAGTTATAGCAATCAGCCCCAGCATTTT.

The chain combines TRBV7-9 with TRBJ2-2; D not certain. The germline V gene encodes CDR1 SEHNR and CDR2 FQNEAQ (reference sequence). The V and J ends lost 4 bases and 1 base respectively, with 10 bases between them. The CDR3 length is 15 residues. CDR3 amino acids: CASSSEWRNTGELFF. As DNA, the CDR3 is TGTGCCAGCAGCTCCGAATGGAGGAACACCGGGGAGCTGTTTTTT.

This chain links TRBV28 with TRBJ2-3; TRBD2 matches at 9 bases. The CDR3 length is 17 residues. Germline V gene data show CDR1 as MDHEN and CDR2 as SYDVKM. With 5 bases clipped from V and 0 bases from J, the junction kept 9 bases outside the gene matches. This chain's CDR3 is CASSPLLAGPSTDTQYF. The CDR3 coding sequence is TGTGCCAGCAGTCCTCTCCTAGCGGGACCTAGCACAGATACGCAGTATTTT.

The chain combines TRBV28 with TRBJ2-7; possibly TRBD1 for D (5 bases). This CDR3 comprises 17 residues. Germline V gene sequence: CDR1 MDHEN, CDR2 SYDVKM. V was clipped by 1 base and J by 1 base, with 17 bases between them. The CDR3 reads CASSLSIGQGVSYEQYF. In DNA form, the CDR3 reads TGTGCCAGCAGTTTATCGATTGGGCAGGGTGTGTCCTACGAGCAGTACTTC.

The table lists this clone with a count of one. The V gene is TRBV5-8, the J gene TRBJ2-2, with D perhaps matching TRBD1 (5 bases). Germline V gene data show CDR1 as SGHTS and CDR2 as YDEGEE. V was trimmed by 2 bases and J by 0 bases, leaving 8 bases between them. The CDR3 has 15 amino acids. The chain's CDR3 is CASSFDSPNTGELFF. CDR3 nucleotides: TGTGCCAGCAGCTTTGACAGTCCGAACACCGGGGAGCTGTTTTTT. Together with reference TRBV5-8 and TRBJ2-2, the CDR3 gives the full variable domain: EAGVTQSPTHLIKTRGQQATLRCSPISGHTSVYWYQQALGLGLQFLLWYDEGEERNRGNFPPRFSGRQFPNYSSELNVNALELEDSALYLCASSFDSPNTGELFFGEGSRLTVL.

V usage is TRBV2 and J usage is TRBJ2-1; TRBD2 agrees at 8 bases. The CDR3 length is 16 residues. Germline CDR1 SNHLY, CDR2 FYNNEI. Unmatched junction bases numbered 12, after V lost 6 bases and J lost 5 bases. The CDR3 DNA follows: TGTGCCAGCAGCACCCCGAGTAGCGGGATCCACAATGAGCAGTTCTTC. Its protein is CASSTPSSGIHNEQFF.

The J gene is TRBJ1-2, the V gene TRBV19; D is uncertain. Trimming removed 4 bases at V and 4 bases at J, with 7 bases between. The CDR3 has 12 amino acids. Germline-derived CDR1 and CDR2 are LNHDA and SQIVND (reference sequence). Here the CDR3 reads CASSTSLYGYTF. The CDR3 nucleotides read TGTGCCAGTAGTACAAGCCTCTATGGCTACACCTTC.

The gene calls are TRBV9 and TRBJ2-7, with TRBD1 as a possible D gene (6 bases). V was cut by 4 bases and J by 5 bases, with 19 bases left in between. Germline assignment: CDR1 SGDLS and CDR2 YYNGEE. This CDR3 comprises 15 residues. CDR3 DNA sequence: TGTGCCAGCAGCCCCTCCCCCGACAGGAGCCACGAGCAGTACTTC. It translates to CASSPSPDRSHEQYF.

The chain uses TRBV5-6 and TRBJ2-7; 9 bases agree with TRBD2. Germline V gives CDR1 SGHDT, CDR2 YYEEEE. Losses at the gene ends were 0 bases for V and 7 bases for J; bases not matched to a gene: 8. The CDR3 covers 15 residues. The CDR3 nucleotides read TGTGCCAGCAGCTTGGGCGGGAGGGCCTCGGGAGAGCAGTACTTC. Its translation is CASSLGGRASGEQYF.

This clone was seen a handful of times. Written as DNA, the CDR3 is TGTGCCAGCAGTTGGGAGTACAATCAGCCCCAGCATTTT. Translated, it gives CASSWEYNQPQHF. This rearrangement joins TRBV12-3 or TRBV12-4 to TRBJ1-5; D uncertain. The V end was cut by 4 bases, the J end by 3 bases, with 7 bases between. The CDR3 is 13 amino acids.

The rearrangement uses TRBV3-1 (or the pseudogene TRBV3-2) and TRBJ1-2, with TRBD1 matching over 7 bases. The CDR3 consists of 13 residues. Germline loops: CDR1 LGHDT, CDR2 YNNKEL (reference sequence). Losses at the gene ends were 3 bases for V and 6 bases for J; bases not matched to a gene: 4. The CDR3 reads CASSHRGIDGYTF. The DNA of the CDR3 is TGTGCCAGCAGCCACAGGGGGATTGATGGCTACACCTTC.

This clone was recorded once. The chain combines TRBV9 with TRBJ2-7, with 12 positions matching TRBD2. After removal of 3 bases from V and 2 bases from J, the junction contained 6 bases not matched to a gene. This CDR3 comprises 16 residues. CDR1 is SGDLS and CDR2 is YYNGEE in the germline V gene. In DNA form, the CDR3 reads TGTGCCAGCAGCGCCACTAGCGGGAGGTTACCCTACGAGCAGTACTTC. Translated, it gives CASSATSGRLPYEQYF.

The chain is built from TRBV19 and TRBJ1-5; 7 bases are a match to TRBD1. J lost 4 bases, V lost 8 bases, and 11 bases had no gene match. Germline CDR1 and CDR2: LNHDA and SQIVND (reference sequence). The CDR3 has 15 amino acids. CDR3 loop: CASRPAGTANQPQHF. CDR3 nucleotide sequence: TGTGCCAGTCGACCTGCCGGGACAGCTAATCAGCCCCAGCATTTT.

The J gene is TRBJ1-1, the V gene TRBV5-4; D is unresolved. The CDR3 spans 13 residues. Germline loops: CDR1 SGHNT, CDR2 YYREEE (reference sequence). Trimming took off 5 bases at V and 0 bases at J, with 8 bases between the two ends. Here the CDR3 DNA reads TGTGCCAGCAGGCAAGACATGAACACTGAAGCTTTCTTT. Protein product: CASRQDMNTEAFF.

The chain uses TRBV19 and TRBJ2-7; no clear D gene. V shed 3 bases and J shed 7 bases, with 10 bases lying between them. The germline V gene has CDR1 LNHDA and CDR2 SQIVND (reference sequence). The CDR3 is 12 residues long. The CDR3 spells CASSIGGLEQYF. The CDR3 DNA reads as TGTGCCAGTAGTATTGGCGGTTTGGAGCAGTACTTC.